The 30 T cell receptor beta chains below come from one sample, sequenced in a study of Graves' ophthalmopathy and Graves' hyperthyroidism. Scientists amplified the TCR beta CDR3 regions from RNA transcripts. The first round was an RT-PCR with HTBI primers, and the second round was a multiplex PCR. TCRdb ran MiXCR on the multiplex PCR reads and lists one entry per CDR3 protein. The data show about 740,000 distinct CDR3 sequences, approximately 40% seen once. The sequenced sample was peripheral blood. These receptors all come from an adult man with Graves' ophthalmopathy.

The chain has TRBV20-1 and TRBJ1-6; TRBD1 is a possible D gene (6 bases). This CDR3 is built from 18 residues. Germline CDR1 reads DFQATT; CDR2 reads SNEGSKA (reference sequence). V lost 3 bases and J lost 10, with 28 bases in between. CDR3 protein: CSARDDRFSTIWRSPLHF. In DNA, the CDR3 is TGCAGTGCTAGGGATGACAGGTTTTCAACAATCTGGCGCTCACCCCTCCACTTT.

Points on this clonotype: A much larger clone is a single base away; this may be a read error. The chain links TRBV5-6 to TRBJ1-2; 8 bases match TRBD1. Trimming removed 9 bases from V and 6 bases from J; junction bases left unmatched: 10. This CDR3 is built from 13 residues. CDR1 SGHDT and CDR2 YYEEEE come from the germline V gene. The CDR3 region has the DNA TGTGCCACCGGACAGGGTCGGGGCAATGGCTACACCTTC. Amino acids: CATGQGRGNGYTF.

With regard to this clonotype: At one of its ends the junction is not consistent with the germline gene, which may arise from a read error. The chain is built from TRBV7-3 and TRBJ1-2; TRBD1 matches 7 bases. The germline V gene encodes CDR1 SGHTA and CDR2 FQGTGA. The CDR3 spans 17 residues. CDR3 in DNA: TGCGCCAGCAGCCAAGATCCGCAAGGGGGCTTAACTGATGGCTACACCTTC. Protein sequence: CASSQDPQGGLTDGYTF.

The chain carries TRBV7-2 and TRBJ2-5, with a weak D call TRBD1 (6 bases). The CDR3 loop spans 12 amino acids. V lost 5 bases to trimming and J lost 5 bases, with 9 bases between them. Germline loops: CDR1 SGHTA, CDR2 FQGNSA. The CDR3 is CASSRQAETQYF. The CDR3 DNA sequence: TGTGCCAGCAGCCGACAGGCGGAGACCCAGTACTTC.

The CDR3 loop is CASSSRDRDRAGTIYF. The DNA of the CDR3 is TGTGCCAGCAGCTCCCGGGACAGGGATCGGGCGGGCACCATATATTTT. The gene calls are TRBV9 and TRBJ1-3, with TRBD1 matching over 9 bases. Germline V gene lookup returns CDR1 SGDLS and CDR2 YYNGEE. The CDR3 length is 16 residues. V lost 4 bases to trimming and J lost 9 bases; unmatched junction nucleotides: 14.

Concerning this clonotype itself: This may be a read error: a much more frequent sequence differs by one nucleotide. CDR3 nucleotides: TGTGCCATCAGGCCGGGACAGGATAATTCACCCCTCCACTTT. Protein product: CAIRPGQDNSPLHF. The genes are TRBV10-3 and TRBJ1-6; TRBD1 matches at 8 bases. Germline assignment: CDR1 ENHRY and CDR2 SYGVKD. This CDR3 contains 14 residues. Trimming took 6 bases from V and 5 from J; bases not matched to a gene: 3.

V gene TRBV10-1 combines with J gene TRBJ1-1; 7 bases match TRBD1. The CDR3 sequence is 17 residues long. Per the germline V gene, CDR1 is WNHNN and CDR2 is SYGVQD (reference sequence). Trimming cost V 2 bases and J 4 bases; bases outside gene matches: 13. This chain's CDR3 is CASSEDTRGRMGTEAFF. In DNA, the CDR3 is TGCGCCAGCAGTGAGGATACGAGGGGGCGCATGGGCACTGAAGCTTTCTTT.

Concerning this clonotype itself: Just one base apart from a much larger clone, this may be a read error. The chain uses TRBV10-2 and TRBJ1-1; no reliable D call. Germline V gene lookup returns CDR1 WSHSY and CDR2 SAAADI. V was shortened by 0 bases and J by 1 base, with 9 bases between the two germline ends. The length of the CDR3 is 15 residues. The CDR3 here is CASSESGTSNTEAFF. CDR3 bases: TGCGCCAGCAGTGAGTCGGGCACCTCGAACACTGAAGCTTTCTTT.

The sample holds many counts of this clonotype. This chain links TRBV7-8 with TRBJ1-2; D not certain. V shed 3 bases and J shed 3 bases, with 8 bases lying between them. CDR3 length: 13 amino acids. Germline CDR1 is SGHVS and CDR2 is FQNEAQ. CDR3 nucleotides: TGTGCCAGCAGCTTGGGCACCTACTATGGCTACACCTTC. This codes for CASSLGTYYGYTF.

For this clonotype: Just one base apart from a much larger clone, this may be a read error. The chain has TRBV7-8 and TRBJ1-5; the D gene is possibly TRBD1 (6 bases). This CDR3 is built from 14 residues. Germline loops: CDR1 SGHVS, CDR2 FQNEAQ. V lost 3 bases and J 5 bases, leaving 11 bases between the germline ends. The CDR3 DNA is TGTGCCAGCAGCTTCGGGGCAGGGGATCAGCCCCAGCATTTT. Translated, it gives CASSFGAGDQPQHF. The complete variable domain, with remaining parts taken from reference TRBV7-8 and TRBJ1-5, reads GAGVSQSPRYKVAKRGQDVALRCDPISGHVSLFWYQQALGQGPEFLTYFQNEAQLDKSGLPSDRFFAERPEGSVSTLKIQRTQQEDSAVYLCASSFGAGDQPQHFGDGTRLSIL.

This chain connects TRBV5-8 to TRBJ2-1; possible D gene TRBD2, 5 bases. The germline V gene has CDR1 SGHTS and CDR2 YDEGEE. Trimming removed 2 bases at V and 0 bases at J, with 21 bases between. This CDR3 has 19 amino acids. CDR3 residues: CASSFRRASGHSSYNEQFF. The CDR3 nucleotides are TGTGCCAGCAGCTTCCGAAGGGCCAGCGGCCACAGCTCCTACAATGAGCAGTTCTTC. The variable domain in full, with the rest retrieved from reference TRBV5-8 and TRBJ2-1, is EAGVTQSPTHLIKTRGQQATLRCSPISGHTSVYWYQQALGLGLQFLLWYDEGEERNRGNFPPRFSGRQFPNYSSELNVNALELEDSALYLCASSFRRASGHSSYNEQFFGPGTRLTVL.

V and J are TRBV10-3 and TRBJ1-2; D is perhaps TRBD1 (5 bases). The V and J ends lost 11 bases and 2 bases respectively, with 15 bases between them. The germline V gene has CDR1 ENHRY and CDR2 SYGVKD. The CDR3 has 13 residues. For the CDR3, the DNA is TGTGCCCAGAAACAGGAGATAAACTATGGCTACACCTTC. This codes for CAQKQEINYGYTF.

This clonotype was observed at least ten times. The rearrangement uses TRBV11-2 and TRBJ2-5; TRBD2 matches 10 bases. Germline V gene data show CDR1 as SGHAT and CDR2 as FQNNGV. Unmatched junction bases numbered 1, after V lost 1 base and J lost 2 bases. The CDR3 extends over 15 amino acids. The CDR3 spells CASSLGTSGQETQYF. CDR3 coding DNA: TGTGCCAGCAGCTTAGGGACTAGCGGACAAGAGACCCAGTACTTC.

The rearrangement links TRBV19 to TRBJ2-3; D tentatively reads TRBD1 or TRBD2 (6 bases each). Germline CDR1 reads LNHDA; CDR2 reads SQIVND (reference sequence). The CDR3 totals 15 residues. The V end was cut by 7 bases, the J end by 1 base, with 15 bases between. The DNA for the CDR3 is TGTGCCAGTAAGGAGTTGAGGGGGGGCACAGATACGCAGTATTTT. It translates to CASKELRGGTDTQYF. The full variable domain, with the rest looked up from reference TRBV19 and TRBJ2-3, is DGGITQSPKYLFRKEGQNVTLSCEQNLNHDAMYWYRQDPGQGLRLIYYSQIVNDFQKGDIAEGYSVSREKKESFPLTVTSAQKNPTAFYLCASKELRGGTDTQYFGPGTRLTVL.

This clonotype has only a few counts. This chain uses TRBV2 with TRBJ2-3; D uncertain. This CDR3 is 13 amino acids long. Germline V gene lookup returns CDR1 SNHLY and CDR2 FYNNEI. The V end was cut by 9 bases, the J end by 4 bases, with 14 bases between. The CDR3 spells CASKSSAADTQYF. Here the CDR3 DNA reads TGTGCCAGTAAGAGCAGTGCTGCAGATACGCAGTATTTT. Full variable domain (missing parts from reference TRBV2 and TRBJ2-3): EPEVTQTPSHQVTQMGQEVILRCVPISNHLYFYWYRQILGQKVEFLVSFYNNEISEKSEIFDDQFSVERPDGSNFTLKIRSTKLEDSAMYFCASKSSAADTQYFGPGTRLTVL.

This clonotype appeared many times. The chain has TRBV13 and TRBJ1-1; D gene unclear. Trimming stripped 1 base from V and 4 bases from J, with 13 bases between. The CDR3 length is 15 residues. Looked up from germline, CDR1 is PRHDT and CDR2 is FYEKMQ (reference sequence). The CDR3 here is CASSLVGSLGTEAFF. In DNA, the CDR3 is TGTGCCAGCAGCTTAGTAGGGAGCTTGGGCACTGAAGCTTTCTTT.

The sample holds a few counts of this clonotype. V usage is TRBV20-1 and J usage is TRBJ1-1, with D tentatively TRBD1 (6 bases). The CDR3 length is 14 residues. V lost 0 bases and J 3 bases, leaving 11 bases between the germline ends. Germline CDR1 reads DFQATT; CDR2 reads SNEGSKA (reference sequence). The CDR3: CSARDFPGDTEAFF. The DNA of the CDR3 is TGCAGTGCTAGAGATTTTCCAGGGGACACTGAAGCTTTCTTT.

This clonotype was seen repeatedly, ten times or more. This chain connects TRBV11-2 to TRBJ2-7, with D maybe TRBD1 (5 bases). The CDR3 is 13 amino acids. Germline V gene lookup returns CDR1 SGHAT and CDR2 FQNNGV. Trimming took 2 bases from V and 2 from J, leaving 7 bases between them. CDR3 in amino acids: CASSLPGTYEQYF. DNA for the CDR3: TGTGCCAGCAGCTTACCAGGGACCTACGAGCAGTACTTC. Based on the CDR3 plus reference TRBV11-2 and TRBJ2-7, the full variable domain is EAGVAQSPRYKIIEKRQSVAFWCNPISGHATLYWYQQILGQGPKLLIQFQNNGVVDDSQLPKDRFSAERLKGVDSTLKIQPAKLEDSAVYLCASSLPGTYEQYFGPGTRLTVT.

This chain uses TRBV7-2 with TRBJ2-5, with D perhaps being TRBD1 or TRBD2 (6 bases each). The CDR3 is 16 amino acids. V was cut by 1 base and J by 1 base, with 13 bases left in between. Germline values: CDR1 SGHTA, CDR2 FQGNSA. The CDR3 loop reads CASSLEYRGLQETQYF. The CDR3 region has the DNA TGTGCCAGCAGCTTAGAGTACCGGGGGCTCCAAGAGACCCAGTACTTC.

Ten or more counts support this clonotype. The genes are TRBV7-2 and TRBJ1-1; D perhaps matches TRBD1 (5 bases). The CDR3 extends over 14 amino acids. With 2 bases removed from V and 0 bases from J, the gap between germline ends came to 7 bases. Looked up from germline, CDR1 is SGHTA and CDR2 is FQGNSA. Written as DNA, the CDR3 is TGTGCCAGCAGCTTACCGACAGTGAACACTGAAGCTTTCTTT. This codes for CASSLPTVNTEAFF.

This clonotype was recorded at least ten times. V is TRBV25-1 and J is TRBJ1-3, with a tentative D call TRBD1 (5 bases). CDR1 and CDR2 (germline): MGHDK, SYGVNS. The V gene lost 3 bases and the J gene lost 2 bases, with 14 bases spanning the gap. The CDR3 has 16 amino acids. The CDR3 region is CASSDGQGNPGNTIYF. CDR3 DNA sequence: TGTGCCAGCAGTGACGGCCAGGGCAATCCTGGAAACACCATATATTTT.

As for this clonotype: This CDR3 is missing its conserved last phenylalanine or tryptophan, likely due to a read error. The V gene is TRBV19, the J gene TRBJ1-2; the D gene is possibly TRBD1 (6 bases). The V gene's germline CDR1 is LNHDA and CDR2 SQIVND (reference sequence). The CDR3 totals 13 residues. The V and J ends lost 7 bases and 7 bases respectively, with 16 bases between them. CDR3 sequence (DNA): TGTGCCAGTATCCCCGGCGGGGGCGGTGGCTACACCCTC. Amino acids: CASIPGGGGGYTL.

Ten or more counts support this clonotype. The V gene is TRBV9, the J gene TRBJ1-4, with D perhaps matching TRBD1 (5 bases). CDR1 and CDR2 (germline): SGDLS, YYNGEE. Trimming stripped 4 bases from V and 4 bases from J, with 11 bases between. This CDR3 has 14 residues. In DNA form, the CDR3 reads TGTGCCAGCAGCCCGGGACGGATTAATGAAAAACTGTTTTTT. Translating it yields CASSPGRINEKLFF. The whole variable domain, filled in from reference TRBV9 and TRBJ1-4, reads DSGVTQTPKHLITATGQRVTLRCSPRSGDLSVYWYQQSLDQGLQFLIQYYNGEERAKGNILERFSAQQFPDLHSELNLSSLELGDSALYFCASSPGRINEKLFFGSGTQLSVL.

This clonotype was seen at least ten times. V usage is TRBV29-1 and J usage is TRBJ2-7, with D possibly being TRBD2 (5 bases). The CDR3 covers 13 residues. Germline V lookup: CDR1 SQVTM, CDR2 ANQGSEA. The V gene lost 3 bases and the J gene lost 7 bases, with 16 bases spanning the gap. The CDR3 bases are TGCAGCGTTGAGGAGGTCTCCCCTGGGGAGCAGTACTTC. This encodes CSVEEVSPGEQYF.

The chain uses TRBV5-5 and TRBJ1-1; the match to TRBD1 covers 9 bases. The CDR3 runs to 15 residues. Germline V CDR1 and CDR2: SGHKS, YYEKEE (reference sequence). The ends lost 4 bases at V and 4 bases at J; junction bases unmatched: 8. The CDR3 sequence: CASSTGTGIFTEAFF. DNA of the CDR3: TGTGCCAGCAGCACGGGGACAGGGATTTTCACTGAAGCTTTCTTT.

This clonotype was found a few times. This chain connects TRBV24-1 to TRBJ2-5; 9 positions agree with TRBD1. Germline V CDR1 and CDR2: KGHDR, SFDVKD. The CDR3 runs 17 residues. Losses at the gene ends were 3 bases for V and 3 bases for J; bases not matched to a gene: 10. The CDR3 DNA reads as TGTGCCACCAGTGATCCGAACAGGGGGCAGCGAGAAGAGACCCAGTACTTC. It is translated as CATSDPNRGQREETQYF.

This clonotype was seen at least ten times. The CDR3 spells CSVEQGKNYEQYF. DNA for the CDR3: TGCAGCGTTGAGCAGGGGAAGAACTACGAGCAGTACTTC. The J gene is TRBJ2-7, the V gene TRBV29-1, with D possibly matching TRBD1 (6 bases). Germline loops: CDR1 SQVTM, CDR2 ANQGSEA. Trimming removed 3 bases from V and 3 bases from J, with 12 bases in between. This CDR3 has 13 residues.

The chain recombines TRBV7-3 with TRBJ2-7, with a possible D match to TRBD2 (6 bases). The CDR3 runs 15 residues. In germline, CDR1 is SGHTA, CDR2 FQGTGA. Between the trimmed V and J ends, which lost 5 bases and 3 bases, there was a span of 17 bases. The CDR3 protein is CASSHSGTRSYEQYF. For the CDR3, the DNA is TGTGCCAGCAGCCACTCCGGGACTCGGAGCTACGAGCAGTACTTC. The full variable domain, rest sourced from reference TRBV7-3 and TRBJ2-7, is GAGVSQTPSNKVTEKGKYVELRCDPISGHTALYWYRQSLGQGPEFLIYFQGTGAADDSGLPNDRFFAVRPEGSVSTLKIQRTERGDSAVYLCASSHSGTRSYEQYFGPGTRLTVT.

This clonotype was observed at least ten times. In DNA form, the CDR3 reads TGTGCCAGCAGCTTAGGCCCCGGAGGCGAGCAGTACTTC. It codes for CASSLGPGGEQYF. The chain has TRBV7-9 and TRBJ2-7, with a weak D call TRBD2 (5 bases). The CDR3 consists of 13 residues. The V gene's germline CDR1 is SEHNR and CDR2 FQNEAQ (reference sequence). V was clipped by 1 base and J by 6 bases, with 10 bases between them.

The chain is built from TRBV19 and TRBJ1-5; unclear D gene. This CDR3 has 13 residues. Per the germline V gene, CDR1 is LNHDA and CDR2 is SQIVND (reference sequence). V lost 5 bases and J lost 6, with 11 bases in between. In DNA, the CDR3 is TGTGCCAGTAGTGGGAGCCGGGGTCAGCCCCAGCATTTT. As protein: CASSGSRGQPQHF. Based on the CDR3 plus reference TRBV19 and TRBJ1-5, the full variable domain is DGGITQSPKYLFRKEGQNVTLSCEQNLNHDAMYWYRQDPGQGLRLIYYSQIVNDFQKGDIAEGYSVSREKKESFPLTVTSAQKNPTAFYLCASSGSRGQPQHFGDGTRLSIL.